The rows below give T cell receptor beta chains drawn from one sample of a study of CD8 T cells in ankylosing spondylitis. TCRdb re-called the 5' RACE reads with MiXCR, one entry per CDR3 protein. There are 350,000 or so distinct CDR3 sequences in the sample; 7.5% to 9% occur only once, and about 14% lies in the top ten. Sequencing was performed on blood, either unsorted or a sorted T cell fraction (not recorded which). The receptors here all came from a male donor with ankylosing spondylitis. Each CDR3 is given with its conserved first and last residue. D genes are given only for firm matches. A row's size may be missing; if present it is once, few, many or a size class.

size	V	D	J	CDR3	DNA
few	TRBV4-1	-	TRBJ2-7	CASSQGGQLDEQYF	TGCGCCAGCAGCCAAGGGGGCCAGCTCGACGAGCAGTACTTC
-	TRBV28	-	TRBJ2-4	CASSFRSSAKNIQYF	TGTGCCAGCAGTTTTAGAAGCTCGGCCAAAAACATTCAGTACTTC
many	TRBV7-2	-	TRBJ1-5	CASSLVFGGNQPQHF	TGTGCCAGCAGCTTAGTTTTTGGGGGCAATCAGCCCCAGCATTTT
few	TRBV29-1	TRBD1	TRBJ2-5	CSVFRGPETQYF	TGCAGCGTCTTCAGGGGGCCGGAGACCCAGTACTTC
many	TRBV6-5	-	TRBJ2-1	CASSYSGGGSAYNEQFF	TGTGCCAGCAGTTACTCTGGTGGGGGCAGCGCCTACAATGAGCAGTTCTTC
few	TRBV19	-	TRBJ1-1	CASGDRGRGEAFF	TGTGCCAGTGGTGATCGGGGACGGGGTGAAGCTTTCTTT
many	TRBV11-2	-	TRBJ1-2	CASSLERVRGYTF	TGTGCCAGCAGCTTAGAACGAGTGCGGGGCTACACCTTC
-	TRBV18	-	TRBJ1-4	CASSRDREEKLFF	TGTGCCAGCTCACGGGACCGAGAAGAAAAACTGTTTTTT
-	TRBV7-3	-	TRBJ2-1	CASSFGGSPYNEQFF	TGTGCCAGCAGCTTCGGGGGCAGCCCCTACAATGAGCAGTTCTTC
few	TRBV12-3/TRBV12-4	-	TRBJ1-3	CASTPTIRTIYF	TGTGCCAGCACCCCCACGATCAGGACCATATATTTT
many	TRBV12-3/TRBV12-4	-	TRBJ2-1	CASSLRGGRDEQFF	TGTGCCAGCAGTTTGCGAGGGGGAAGGGATGAGCAGTTCTTC
many	TRBV6-1	TRBD2	TRBJ2-1	CASRGLAGNEQFF	TGTGCCAGCAGGGGACTAGCGGGTAATGAGCAGTTCTTC
many	TRBV28	-	TRBJ1-1	CASSRSTGGWTEAFF	TGTGCCAGCAGTCGTTCGACAGGTGGATGGACTGAAGCTTTCTTT
-	TRBV20-1	-	TRBJ2-1	CSALSLVRYNEQFF	TGCAGTGCTTTATCCCTCGTGAGGTACAATGAGCAGTTCTTC
few	TRBV12-3/TRBV12-4	-	TRBJ2-2	CASSPRTTRGTGELFF	TGTGCCAGCAGTCCACGGACCACCCGTGGCACCGGGGAGCTGTTTTTT
few	TRBV6-6	-	TRBJ2-1	CASSYGASRGQFF	TGTGCCAGCAGTTACGGAGCGAGCAGGGGGCAGTTCTTC
many	TRBV11-3	-	TRBJ1-1	CASSLDVTSGAFF	TGTGCCAGCAGCTTAGATGTTACTTCGGGAGCTTTCTTT
few	TRBV12-3/TRBV12-4	-	TRBJ1-4	CASSRQGTGNEKLFF	TGTGCCAGCAGTCGTCAGGGCACGGGTAATGAAAAACTGTTTTTT
-	TRBV7-8	TRBD1	TRBJ2-3	CASSLSPGQGPWGRVDTQYF	TGTGCCAGCAGCTTATCCCCGGGACAGGGCCCCTGGGGGAGAGTAGATACGCAGTATTTT
-	TRBV20-1	-	TRBJ2-3	CSAPSPAGTSTDTQYF	TGCAGTGCTCCGTCCCCTGCAGGGACTAGCACAGATACGCAGTATTTT
-	TRBV15	-	TRBJ2-5	CATSRDLPGHGKETQYF	TGTGCCACCAGCAGAGACCTCCCGGGACATGGAAAAGAGACCCAGTACTTC
few	TRBV20-1	TRBD2	TRBJ2-7	CSALLAGAYEQYF	TGCAGTGCTCTGTTAGCGGGAGCCTACGAGCAGTACTTC
many	TRBV29-1	TRBD1	TRBJ1-2	CSAATGGHGYTF	TGCAGCGCCGCGACAGGGGGCCATGGCTACACCTTC
-	TRBV12-3/TRBV12-4	-	TRBJ1-3	CASSFPSKNTIYF	TGTGCCAGCAGTTTTCCCTCGAAAAACACCATATATTTT
-	TRBV9	TRBD1	TRBJ1-3	CASSAETGRSGNTIYF	TGTGCCAGCAGCGCGGAGACAGGGAGGTCTGGAAACACCATATATTTT
many	TRBV29-1	TRBD1	TRBJ2-3	CSVGTGTGGSSGTDTQYF	TGCAGCGTTGGAACCGGGACAGGGGGCTCTAGCGGGACAGATACGCAGTATTTT
-	TRBV27	TRBD1	TRBJ1-3	CASSFLGTEGSGNTIYF	TGTGCCAGCAGTTTCCTAGGGACAGAAGGCTCTGGAAACACCATATATTTT
many	TRBV18	-	TRBJ1-2	CASSPDTYGYTF	TGTGCCAGCTCCCCTGACACCTATGGCTACACCTTC
many	TRBV4-1	-	TRBJ2-1	CASSQAPLVATYEQFF	TGCGCCAGCAGCCAAGCTCCCCTGGTTGCGACTTATGAGCAGTTCTTC
few	TRBV6-5	TRBD1	TRBJ2-1	CASFTDRGHNEQFF	TGTGCCAGCTTTACTGACAGGGGTCATAATGAGCAGTTCTTC
few	TRBV29-1	TRBD2	TRBJ2-1	CSVDRSWGQREVHNEQFF	TGCAGCGTTGACAGGAGTTGGGGTCAGCGGGAGGTTCACAATGAGCAGTTCTTC
many	TRBV12-3/TRBV12-4	-	TRBJ1-5	CASSLLGSNQPQHF	TGTGCCAGCAGTTTACTCGGGTCGAATCAGCCCCAGCATTTT
many	TRBV15	-	TRBJ2-1	CATSKYNEQFF	TGTGCCACCAGCAAATACAATGAGCAGTTCTTC
many	TRBV5-6	-	TRBJ2-7	CASSFGSYPPEQYF	TGTGCCAGCAGCTTCGGCAGTTACCCCCCCGAGCAGTACTTC
-	TRBV7-2	TRBD2	TRBJ2-7	CASSLKTSGSEQYF	TGTGCCAGCAGCTTAAAGACTAGCGGGAGCGAGCAGTACTTC
few	TRBV12-3/TRBV12-4	TRBD1	TRBJ1-3	CASRNGPGQELNF	TGTGCCAGCAGGAACGGACCTGGACAGGAGCTTAATTTT
-	TRBV2	TRBD2	TRBJ2-5	CASAKEGLTAGAQYF	TGTGCCAGCGCGAAGGAAGGCCTAACCGCGGGGGCCCAGTACTTC
-	TRBV7-7	-	TRBJ2-2	CASSPSPSLAAGGHGELFF	TGTGCTAGCAGCCCCAGTCCTAGCCTTGCCGCTGGAGGGCACGGGGAGCTGTTTTTT
-	TRBV12-3/TRBV12-4	-	TRBJ2-3	CASSFWESTDTQYF	TGTGCCAGCAGTTTCTGGGAGAGCACAGATACGCAGTATTTT
many	TRBV18	-	TRBJ1-1	CASSPPDRNTEAFF	TGTGCCAGCTCACCCCCCGACAGAAACACTGAAGCTTTCTTT
-	TRBV4-1	TRBD2	TRBJ2-5	CASSPAGVASGGQTQYF	TGCGCCAGCAGCCCAGCCGGGGTGGCTAGCGGGGGCCAGACCCAGTACTTC
-	TRBV6-1	TRBD2	TRBJ2-7	CASRVSGSSSLYF	TGTGCCAGCAGAGTTAGCGGGAGCTCCAGCCTGTACTTC
-	TRBV14	-	TRBJ1-1	CASSQGGRTEAFF	TGTGCCAGCAGCCAAGGAGGCCGAACTGAAGCTTTCTTT
few	TRBV6-6	-	TRBJ2-7	CASGAGTYEQYF	TGTGCCAGCGGTGCGGGGACCTACGAGCAGTACTTC
-	TRBV6-1	-	TRBJ2-6	CASSPDNSGANVLTF	TGTGCCAGCAGTCCAGACAACTCTGGGGCCAACGTCCTGACTTTC
-	TRBV5-1	TRBD2	TRBJ2-7	CASSLRAGGEQYF	TGCGCCAGCAGCTTGAGGGCGGGAGGGGAGCAGTACTTC
-	TRBV5-6	-	TRBJ2-1	CASSLGPIYNEQFF	TGTGCCAGCAGCTTGGGTCCAATCTACAATGAGCAGTTCTTC
-	TRBV29-1	TRBD2	TRBJ2-7	CSVEGTRRELGEQYF	TGCAGCGTTGAGGGAACGCGGCGGGAGTTAGGCGAGCAGTACTTC
few	TRBV7-8	TRBD1	TRBJ1-4	CASSSDRQGRTEKLFF	TGTGCCAGCAGCTCGGACCGACAGGGCCGTACTGAAAAACTGTTTTTT
many	TRBV29-1	-	TRBJ2-3	CSVGRETDTQYF	TGCAGCGTTGGAAGGGAAACAGATACGCAGTATTTT
few	TRBV9	-	TRBJ2-2	CASSVASSEGNTGELFF	TGTGCCAGCAGCGTAGCGTCTAGCGAGGGTAACACCGGGGAGCTGTTTTTT
few	TRBV5-1	-	TRBJ2-1	CASSAIGGGEQFF	TGCGCCAGCAGCGCGATTGGAGGAGGTGAGCAGTTCTTC
few	TRBV10-3	-	TRBJ1-5	CATGRDANQPQHF	TGTGCCACCGGAAGAGATGCTAATCAGCCCCAGCATTTT
many	TRBV12-3/TRBV12-4	TRBD1	TRBJ1-1	CASSSETGGAVNTEAFF	TGTGCCAGCAGTTCTGAGACAGGGGGGGCGGTGAACACTGAAGCTTTCTTT
-	TRBV12-3/TRBV12-4	TRBD2	TRBJ2-3	CASSWGTSVRPDTQYF	TGTGCCAGCAGTTGGGGGACTAGCGTACGGCCAGATACGCAGTATTTT
few	TRBV5-6	TRBD2	TRBJ2-7	CASSLPGAAGLGEQYF	TGTGCCAGCAGCTTGCCGGGTGCAGCGGGGTTAGGAGAGCAGTACTTC
-	TRBV28	TRBD1	TRBJ2-7	CASSYETGTYEQYF	TGTGCCAGCAGTTATGAGACAGGGACCTACGAGCAGTACTTC